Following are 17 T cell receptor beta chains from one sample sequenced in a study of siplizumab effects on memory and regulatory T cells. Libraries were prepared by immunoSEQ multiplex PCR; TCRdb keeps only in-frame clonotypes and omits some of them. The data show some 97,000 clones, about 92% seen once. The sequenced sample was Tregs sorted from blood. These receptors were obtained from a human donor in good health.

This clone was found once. The CDR3 nucleotides are TGTGCCAGCAGCTTGGCTTCCCTAGCGGGGTACGGGTGGTATGAGCAGTTCTTC. Its translation is CASSLASLAGYGWYEQFF. The V gene is TRBV5-6, the J gene TRBJ2-1, with 9 bases lining up with TRBD2. Per the germline V gene, CDR1 is SGHDT and CDR2 is YYEEEE. There are 18 residues in the CDR3. V gave up 0 bases and J gave up 8 bases; unmatched junction bases: 15.

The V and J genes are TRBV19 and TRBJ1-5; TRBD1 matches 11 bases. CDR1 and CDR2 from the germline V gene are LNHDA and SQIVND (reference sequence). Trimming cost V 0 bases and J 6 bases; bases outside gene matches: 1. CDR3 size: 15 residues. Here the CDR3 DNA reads TGTGCCAGTAGTATAGAGGACAGGGGGCTTCAGCCCCAGCATTTT. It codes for CASSIEDRGLQPQHF.

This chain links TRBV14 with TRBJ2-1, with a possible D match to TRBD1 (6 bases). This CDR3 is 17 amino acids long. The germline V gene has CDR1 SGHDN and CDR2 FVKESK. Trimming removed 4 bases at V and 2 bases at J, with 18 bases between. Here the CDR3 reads CASSLPWDNPPYNEQFF. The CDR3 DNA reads TGTGCCAGCAGCCTCCCTTGGGACAACCCGCCCTACAATGAGCAGTTCTTC.

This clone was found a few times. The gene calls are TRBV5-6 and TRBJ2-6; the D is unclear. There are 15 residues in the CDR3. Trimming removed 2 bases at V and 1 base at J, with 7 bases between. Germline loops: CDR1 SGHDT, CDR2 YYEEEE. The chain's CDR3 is CASSFGSSGANVLTF. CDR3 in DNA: TGTGCCAGCAGCTTCGGGTCTTCTGGGGCCAACGTCCTGACTTTC. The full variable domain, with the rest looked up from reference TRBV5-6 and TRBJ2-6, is DAGVTQSPTHLIKTRGQQVTLRCSPKSGHDTVSWYQQALGQGPQFIFQYYEEEERQRGNFPDRFSGHQFPNYSSELNVNALLLGDSALYLCASSFGSSGANVLTFGAGSRLTVL.

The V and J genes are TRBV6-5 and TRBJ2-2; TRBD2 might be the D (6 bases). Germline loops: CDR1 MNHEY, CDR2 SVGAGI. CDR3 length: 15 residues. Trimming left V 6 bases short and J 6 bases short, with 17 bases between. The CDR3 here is CASRGSGVLSGELFF. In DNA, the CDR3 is TGTGCCAGCAGAGGGTCGGGAGTCCTATCCGGGGAGCTGTTTTTT.

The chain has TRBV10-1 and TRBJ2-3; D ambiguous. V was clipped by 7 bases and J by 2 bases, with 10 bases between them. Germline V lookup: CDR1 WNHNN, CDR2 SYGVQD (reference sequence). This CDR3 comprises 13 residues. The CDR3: CASNHTYTDTQYF. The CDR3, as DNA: TGCGCCAGCAACCATACTTACACAGATACGCAGTATTTT.

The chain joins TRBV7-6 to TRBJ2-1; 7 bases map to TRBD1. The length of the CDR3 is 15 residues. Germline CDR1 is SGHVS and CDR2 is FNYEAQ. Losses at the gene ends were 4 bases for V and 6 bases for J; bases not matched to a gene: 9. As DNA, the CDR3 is TGTGCCAGCAGCTATACAGGGGCAAGGGGCAATGAGCAGTTCTTC. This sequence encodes CASSYTGARGNEQFF.

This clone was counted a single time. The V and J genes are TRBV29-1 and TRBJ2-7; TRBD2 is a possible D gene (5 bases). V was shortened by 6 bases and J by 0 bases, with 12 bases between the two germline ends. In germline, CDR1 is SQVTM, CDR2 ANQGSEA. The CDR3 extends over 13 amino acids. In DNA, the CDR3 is TGCAGCGTCGCTGACGGGGACTCCTACGAGCAGTACTTC. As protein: CSVADGDSYEQYF.

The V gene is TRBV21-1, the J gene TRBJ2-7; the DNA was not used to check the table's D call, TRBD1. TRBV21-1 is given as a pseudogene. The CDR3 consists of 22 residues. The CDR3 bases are TGTGCCAGCAGCAAAGTTTCGCAGGCAAGAATAGTCGTACAGGGACGTTCCTACGAGCAGTACTTC. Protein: CASSKVSQARIVVQGRSYEQYF.

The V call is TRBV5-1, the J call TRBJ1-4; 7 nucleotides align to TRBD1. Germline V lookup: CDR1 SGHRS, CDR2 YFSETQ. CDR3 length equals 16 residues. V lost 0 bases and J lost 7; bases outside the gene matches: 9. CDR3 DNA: TGCGCCAGCAGCTTGGGTTATAAGGGGGCGAGTGAAAAACTGTTTTTT. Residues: CASSLGYKGASEKLFF.

The CDR3 reads CATSRDRAGVTDTQYF. Written as DNA, the CDR3 is TGTGCCACCAGCAGAGATAGAGCGGGAGTGACAGATACGCAGTATTTT. This rearrangement joins TRBV15 to TRBJ2-3; the match to TRBD2 covers 8 bases. The CDR3 runs to 16 residues. Per germline, CDR1 LNHNV and CDR2 YYDKDF (reference sequence). Losses at the gene ends were 0 bases for V and 3 bases for J; bases not matched to a gene: 5.

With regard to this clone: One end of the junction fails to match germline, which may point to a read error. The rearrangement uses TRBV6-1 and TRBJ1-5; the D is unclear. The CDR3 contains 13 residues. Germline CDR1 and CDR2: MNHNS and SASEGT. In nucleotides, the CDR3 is TGTGCCCGCAGTGATATAAGCGATCAGCCCCAGCATTTT. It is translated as CARSDISDQPQHF.

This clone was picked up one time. This CDR3 reads CARGPGWAPLHF. The CDR3 region has the DNA TGTGCCAGAGGTCCGGGATGGGCACCCCTCCACTTT. V gene TRBV19 combines with J gene TRBJ1-6, with D unresolved. V was cut by 9 bases and J by 11 bases, with 14 bases left in between. The CDR3 has 12 residues. CDR1 and CDR2 (germline): LNHDA, SQIVND (reference sequence).

CDR3 DNA sequence: TGTGCCAGCAGTTCGACAGTTTTTCAAGAGACCCAGTACTTC. Amino acid sequence: CASSSTVFQETQYF. The chain combines TRBV6-6 with TRBJ2-5; possible D gene TRBD1, 5 bases. The CDR3 loop spans 14 amino acids. From germline, CDR1 is MNHNY and CDR2 SVGAGI (reference sequence). Trimming shortened V by 4 bases and J by 2 bases, and 11 bases separated the two germline ends.

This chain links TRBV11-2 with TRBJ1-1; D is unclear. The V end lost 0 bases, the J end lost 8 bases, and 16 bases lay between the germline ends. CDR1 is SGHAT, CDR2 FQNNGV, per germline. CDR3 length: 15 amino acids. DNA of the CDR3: TGTGCCAGCAGCTTAGATCTAATTTGGGCAACCGAAGCTTTCTTT. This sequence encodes CASSLDLIWATEAFF.

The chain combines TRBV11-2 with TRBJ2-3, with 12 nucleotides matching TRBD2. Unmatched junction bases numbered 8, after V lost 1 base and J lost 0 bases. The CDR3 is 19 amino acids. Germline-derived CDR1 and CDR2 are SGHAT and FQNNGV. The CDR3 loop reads CASSLGLTSGSHSTDTQYF. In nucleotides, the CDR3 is TGTGCCAGCAGCTTAGGGCTGACTAGCGGGAGTCATAGCACAGATACGCAGTATTTT.

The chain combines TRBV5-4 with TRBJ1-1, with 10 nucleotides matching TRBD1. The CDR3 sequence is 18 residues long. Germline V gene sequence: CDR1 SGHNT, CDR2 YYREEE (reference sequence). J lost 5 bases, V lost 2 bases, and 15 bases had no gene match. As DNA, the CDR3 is TGTGCCAGCAGCTTCCGGCGACAGGGGGCGGGAGTTGGGACTGAAGCTTTCTTT. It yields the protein CASSFRRQGAGVGTEAFF.